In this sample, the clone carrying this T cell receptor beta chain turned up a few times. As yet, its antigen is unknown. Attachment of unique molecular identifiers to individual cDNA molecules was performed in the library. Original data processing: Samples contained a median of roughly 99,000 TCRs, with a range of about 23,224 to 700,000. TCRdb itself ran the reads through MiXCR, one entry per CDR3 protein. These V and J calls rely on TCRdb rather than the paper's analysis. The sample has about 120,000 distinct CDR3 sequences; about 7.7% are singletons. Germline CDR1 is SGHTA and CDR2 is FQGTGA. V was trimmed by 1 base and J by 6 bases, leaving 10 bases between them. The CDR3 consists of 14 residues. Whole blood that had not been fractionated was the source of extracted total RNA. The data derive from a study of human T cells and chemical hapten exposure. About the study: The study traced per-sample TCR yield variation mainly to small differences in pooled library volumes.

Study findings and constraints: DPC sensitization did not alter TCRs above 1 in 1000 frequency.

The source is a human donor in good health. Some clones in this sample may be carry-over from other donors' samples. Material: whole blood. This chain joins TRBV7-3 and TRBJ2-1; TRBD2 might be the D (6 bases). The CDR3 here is CASSLMGLTNEQFF. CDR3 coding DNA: TGTGCCAGCAGCTTAATGGGACTGACCAATGAGCAGTTCTTC.